The clone carrying this T cell receptor (beta chain) was recorded a few times. Its matching antigen is unknown. This specimen comes from a study of T-cell memory formation after mild COVID-19. Germline CDR1 LGHNA, CDR2 YSLEER. J lost 0 bases, V lost 1 base, and 8 bases had no gene match. This CDR3 contains 18 residues. Study-wide results and caveats: Some clones that responded turned up in pre-infection memory, which suggests that cross-reactive memory joined in.

TCRdb re-analysed the 5' RACE reads in MiXCR, keeping a single row per CDR3 protein. Seen here are hundreds of thousands of distinct CDR3 sequences, roughly a fifth observed once, and the top ten hold about 8.4%. This rearrangement joins TRBV4-3 to TRBJ2-3; 9 nucleotides line up with TRBD2. The TCR comes from an adult woman who had mild COVID-19 (a few samples of this study predate the infection). Cell type and time point are not known. Sequencing input: PBMCs or a T cell subset sorted from them (not recorded which). The chain's CDR3 is CASSQGSGRNPSTDTQYF. CDR3 coding DNA: TGCGCCAGCAGCCAAGGAAGCGGGAGGAATCCTAGCACAGATACGCAGTATTTT.